This paragraph reports one TCR beta chain. A second PCR, run for roughly 7 to 11 cycles, used a sample-barcoded 5' primer plus a J-beta primer mix. TCRdb passed the 5' RACE reads through MiXCR, listing each CDR3 protein once. This table has hundreds of thousands of distinct CDR3 sequences, around 42% appearing once. Trimming removed 2 bases at V and 11 bases at J, with 21 bases between. From germline, CDR1 is SGHTA and CDR2 FQGNSA. There are 15 residues in the CDR3. The entry originates in a study of blood T cells in healthy people across ages. This sequence was found in a man in his sixties in good health. V is TRBV7-2 and J is TRBJ2-5; a possible D gene is TRBD2 (6 bases). The sequencing input was blood. The CDR3 sequence is CASSLMAGRYNEQYF. CDR3 sequence (DNA): TGTGCCAGCAGCTTAATGGCGGGGAGGTACAATGAGCAGTACTTC.